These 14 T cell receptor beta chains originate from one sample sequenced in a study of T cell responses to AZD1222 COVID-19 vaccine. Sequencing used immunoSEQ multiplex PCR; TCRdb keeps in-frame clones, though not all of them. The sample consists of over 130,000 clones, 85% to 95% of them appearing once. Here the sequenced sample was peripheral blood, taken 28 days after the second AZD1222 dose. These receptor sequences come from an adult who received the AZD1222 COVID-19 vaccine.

CDR3 amino acids: CASSQRNYGYTF. CDR3 nucleotides: TGTGCCAGCTCTCAAAGGAACTATGGCTACACCTTC. V is TRBV18 and J is TRBJ1-2, with D hard to call. V gave up 6 bases and J gave up 2 bases, with 7 bases separating them. The germline gives CDR1 KGHSH, CDR2 LQKENI. CDR3 size: 12 residues.

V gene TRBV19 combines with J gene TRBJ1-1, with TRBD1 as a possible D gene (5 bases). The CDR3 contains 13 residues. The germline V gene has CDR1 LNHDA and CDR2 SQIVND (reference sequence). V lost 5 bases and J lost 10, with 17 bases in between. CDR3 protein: CASSPRWDFGAFF. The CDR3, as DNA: TGTGCCAGTAGTCCCCGCTGGGACTTCGGAGCTTTCTTT.

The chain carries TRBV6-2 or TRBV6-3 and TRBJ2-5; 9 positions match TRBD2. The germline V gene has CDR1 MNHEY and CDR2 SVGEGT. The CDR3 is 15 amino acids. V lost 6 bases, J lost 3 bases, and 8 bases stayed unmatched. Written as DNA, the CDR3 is TGTGCCAGCAGCCTTGGCGGGGGGGGAGAAGAGACCCAGTACTTC. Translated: CASSLGGGGEETQYF.

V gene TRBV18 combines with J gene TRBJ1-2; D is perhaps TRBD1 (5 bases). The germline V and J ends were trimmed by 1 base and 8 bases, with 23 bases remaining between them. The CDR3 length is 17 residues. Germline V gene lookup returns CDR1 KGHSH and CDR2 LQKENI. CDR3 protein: CASSPQLIDSGTNGYTF. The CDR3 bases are TGTGCCAGCTCACCACAGCTAATTGACAGCGGCACGAACGGCTACACCTTC. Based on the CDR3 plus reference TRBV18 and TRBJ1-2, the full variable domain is NAGVMQNPRHLVRRRGQEARLRCSPMKGHSHVYWYRQLPEEGLKFMVYLQKENIIDESGMPKERFSAEFPKEGPSILRIQQVVRGDSAAYFCASSPQLIDSGTNGYTFGSGTRLTVV.

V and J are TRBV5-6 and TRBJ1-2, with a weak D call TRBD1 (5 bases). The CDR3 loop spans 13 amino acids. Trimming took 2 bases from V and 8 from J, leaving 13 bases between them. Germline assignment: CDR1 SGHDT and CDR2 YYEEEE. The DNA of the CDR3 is TGTGCCAGCAGCTTCTCCCCAGGGTTAGGCTACACCTTC. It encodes CASSFSPGLGYTF.

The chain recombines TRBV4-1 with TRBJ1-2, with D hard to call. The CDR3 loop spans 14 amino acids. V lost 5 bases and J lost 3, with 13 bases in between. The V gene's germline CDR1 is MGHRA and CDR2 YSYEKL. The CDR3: CASSGSMEDYGYTF. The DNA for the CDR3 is TGCGCCAGCAGCGGGTCAATGGAGGACTATGGCTACACCTTC.

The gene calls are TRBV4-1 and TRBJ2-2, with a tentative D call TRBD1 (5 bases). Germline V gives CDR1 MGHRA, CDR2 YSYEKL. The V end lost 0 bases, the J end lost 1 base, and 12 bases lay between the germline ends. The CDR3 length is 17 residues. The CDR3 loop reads CASSQEGNRMNTGELFF. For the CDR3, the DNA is TGCGCCAGCAGCCAAGAAGGAAACAGGATGAACACCGGGGAGCTGTTTTTT.

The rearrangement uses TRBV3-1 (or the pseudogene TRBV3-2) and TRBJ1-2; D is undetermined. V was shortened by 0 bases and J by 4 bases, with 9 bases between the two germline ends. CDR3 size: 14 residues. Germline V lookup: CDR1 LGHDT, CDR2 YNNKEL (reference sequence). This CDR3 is CASSQDSGSYGYTF. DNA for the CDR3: TGTGCCAGCAGCCAAGATTCAGGAAGCTATGGCTACACCTTC.

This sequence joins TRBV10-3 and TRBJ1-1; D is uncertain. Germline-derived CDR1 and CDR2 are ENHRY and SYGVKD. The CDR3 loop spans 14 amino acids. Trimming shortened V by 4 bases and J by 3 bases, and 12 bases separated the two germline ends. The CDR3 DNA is TGTGCCATCAGTGTTGCAGGACGTGACACTGAAGCTTTCTTT. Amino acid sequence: CAISVAGRDTEAFF.

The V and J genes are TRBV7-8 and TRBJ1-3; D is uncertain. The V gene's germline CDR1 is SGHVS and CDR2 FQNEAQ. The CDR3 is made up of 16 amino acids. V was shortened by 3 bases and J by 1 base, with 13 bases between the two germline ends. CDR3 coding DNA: TGTGCCAGCAGCTTTGGCCCTCCGCTGTCTGGAAACACCATATATTTT. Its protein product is CASSFGPPLSGNTIYF. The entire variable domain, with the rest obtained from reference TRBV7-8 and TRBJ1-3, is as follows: GAGVSQSPRYKVAKRGQDVALRCDPISGHVSLFWYQQALGQGPEFLTYFQNEAQLDKSGLPSDRFFAERPEGSVSTLKIQRTQQEDSAVYLCASSFGPPLSGNTIYFGEGSWLTVV.

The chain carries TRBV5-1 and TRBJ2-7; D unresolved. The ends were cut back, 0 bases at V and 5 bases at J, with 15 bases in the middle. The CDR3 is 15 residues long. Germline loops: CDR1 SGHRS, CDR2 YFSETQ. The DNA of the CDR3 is TGCGCCAGCAGCTTGGTGGCGGAGCCCCCCCACGAGCAGTACTTC. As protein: CASSLVAEPPHEQYF.

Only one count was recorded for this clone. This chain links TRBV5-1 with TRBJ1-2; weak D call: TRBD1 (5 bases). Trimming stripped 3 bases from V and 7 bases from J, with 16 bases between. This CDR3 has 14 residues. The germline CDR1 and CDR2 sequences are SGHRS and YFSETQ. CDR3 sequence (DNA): TGCGCCAGCAGCTCGGGGGGAGGGCCACTTGGCTACACCTTC. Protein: CASSSGGGPLGYTF.

The CDR3 DNA reads as TGTGCCAGCAGAATAGGGGGGAACACTGAAGCTTTCTTT. Protein: CASRIGGNTEAFF. The chain couples TRBV6-5 to TRBJ1-1; a possible D gene is TRBD1 (6 bases). Germline CDR1 and CDR2: MNHEY and SVGAGI. Trimming removed 6 bases from V and 1 base from J, with 9 bases in between. CDR3 size: 13 residues.

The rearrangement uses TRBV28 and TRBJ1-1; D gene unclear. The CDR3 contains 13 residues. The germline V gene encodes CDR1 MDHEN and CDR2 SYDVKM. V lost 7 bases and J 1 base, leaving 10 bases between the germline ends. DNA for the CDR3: TGTGCCAGCATCGCATATAAGAACACTGAAGCTTTCTTT. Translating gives CASIAYKNTEAFF.